This T cell receptor (beta chain) was identified in a study of a mutant IDH1 vaccine in newly diagnosed glioma. This clone is medium-sized in the sample. Antigen specificity is unknown. The time point was: week 11, during vaccination. Vaccination used 300 ug of mutant IDH1 20-mer peptide per dose, with topical imiquimod. Looked up from germline, CDR1 is LGHNA and CDR2 is YNFKEQ. The CDR3 is 16 amino acids. The V gene lost 2 bases and the J gene lost 0 bases, with 8 bases spanning the gap. The assay was immunoSEQ multiplex PCR, and TCRdb's table has in-frame clones only and misses some. The data contain about 60,000 clones, about four fifths of them singletons.

The sequencing used PBMCs, collected from a glioma patient whose treatment included an IDH1 peptide vaccine. The chain recombines TRBV4-2 with TRBJ2-6, with D maybe TRBD1 (6 bases). The receptor comes from a woman in her forties or fifties with glioma. DNA of the CDR3: TGTGCCAGCAGCCAATCGGACAGCTCTGGGGCCAACGTCCTGACTTTC. This sequence encodes CASSQSDSSGANVLTF.